This TCR beta chain was retrieved from a study of blood T cell repertoires in COVID-19. Study-level information: Whether acute or convalescent, the COVID-19 samples came from the United States, Italy and Spain.

Authors' methods: Reference gene primer amplification in the assay estimated nucleated cell counts. Method: immunoSEQ multiplex PCR; TCRdb's copy keeps in-frame clones and lacks some. V and J calls and clone size are copied from that table; D and trimming were computed from the DNA. The sample lists some 220,000 clones; nearly 85% were seen once. In germline, CDR1 is MDHEN, CDR2 SYDVKM. Trimming removed 7 bases from V and 0 bases from J, with 17 bases in between. This CDR3 contains 16 residues. Followed longitudinally, the Seattle patients had been enrolled during active infection. This chain uses TRBV28 with TRBJ2-3, with D tentatively TRBD2 (5 bases). The receptor comes from a woman between 25 and 40 years old with COVID-19, enrolled during active disease. The sequenced sample consisted of peripheral blood. CDR3 sequence: CASISGFGPSTDTQYF. The CDR3 region has the DNA TGTGCCAGCATTTCGGGGTTCGGACCTAGCACAGATACGCAGTATTTT. The complete variable domain, with remaining parts taken from reference TRBV28 and TRBJ2-3, reads DVKVTQSSRYLVKRTGEKVFLECVQDMDHENMFWYRQDPGLGLRLIYFSYDVKMKEKGDIPEGYSVSREKKERFSLILESASTNQTSMYLCASISGFGPSTDTQYFGPGTRLTVL.